Following are 22 T cell receptor beta chains from one sample sequenced in a study of cytomegalovirus exposure and HLA in healthy donors. The PCR employed 60 Vbeta primers together with 13 Jbeta primers. Here immunoSEQ multiplex PCR was the method, and the copy in TCRdb shows in-frame clones only, minus some. The table has about 130,000 clones, around 72% seen once; the top ten hold less than 3.5%. The sequencing input was PBMCs. The source of these receptors is a human donor in good health.

The J gene is TRBJ2-5, the V gene TRBV6-5; 11 bases map to TRBD2. The DNA end is a closer match to TRBJ2-7, so the J assignment may be wrong. The germline V gene encodes CDR1 MNHEY and CDR2 SVGAGI. The CDR3 is 16 residues long. This CDR3 is CASSWDSSGGSYEQYF. The CDR3 DNA reads as TGTGCCAGCAGTTGGGACTCTAGCGGGGGGTCCTACGAGCAGTACTTC.

This chain connects TRBV30 to TRBJ2-3; D gene uncertain. The CDR3 spans 12 residues. The V end lost 3 bases, the J end lost 1 base, and 5 bases lay between the germline ends. Germline-derived CDR1 and CDR2 are GTSNPN and SVGIG (reference sequence). The CDR3 is CAWSTGTDTQYF. CDR3 nucleotide sequence: TGTGCCTGGAGCACTGGCACAGATACGCAGTATTTT.

Note on this clone: A junction boundary mismatches the germline segment, possibly from a read error. The chain has TRBV7-9 and TRBJ2-1; D perhaps matches TRBD1 (6 bases). Germline loops: CDR1 SEHNR, CDR2 FQNEAQ (reference sequence). CDR3 length: 13 residues. The DNA for the CDR3 is TGTTCCAGCAGCTTAGCGCCGGGCAGGGGGCAGTTCTTC. Translated: CSSSLAPGRGQFF.

The J gene is TRBJ1-1, the V gene TRBV11-3; D possibly corresponds to TRBD1 (6 bases). Trimming left V 4 bases short and J 0 bases short, with 12 bases between. CDR3 length: 15 residues. CDR1 and CDR2 from the germline V gene are SGHNT and YENEEA. The CDR3 loop is CASSSGVEMNTEAFF. CDR3 coding DNA: TGTGCCAGCAGCTCAGGGGTAGAGATGAACACTGAAGCTTTCTTT.

This clone was picked up a small number of times. The chain recombines TRBV10-3 with TRBJ1-2, with D possibly being TRBD1 (5 bases). V gave up 3 bases and J gave up 0 bases, with 17 bases separating them. The V gene's germline CDR1 is ENHRY and CDR2 SYGVKD. The CDR3 spans 17 residues. The DNA for the CDR3 is TGTGCCATCAGTGATGTGGCAGCCGAAGGGGCTAACTATGGCTACACCTTC. It translates to CAISDVAAEGANYGYTF.

As regards this clone: Germline is not matched at one junction end, which may reflect a read error. The chain is built from TRBV13 and TRBJ2-1; D is unclear. CDR1 is PRHDT, CDR2 FYEKMQ, per germline (reference sequence). CDR3 length: 12 amino acids. The CDR3 here is CASSLRSESPLF. The CDR3 nucleotides read TGTGCCAGCAGCTTACGGTCCGAATCCCCCCTCTTC.

The chain links TRBV7-2 to TRBJ1-2; maybe TRBD1 (5 bases). V shed 5 bases and J shed 4 bases, with 11 bases lying between them. This CDR3 has 13 amino acids. The germline CDR1 and CDR2 sequences are SGHTA and FQGNSA. CDR3 DNA: TGTGCCAGCAGCCAGACAGAAGTCTATGGCTACACCTTC. Its protein is CASSQTEVYGYTF.

V usage is TRBV6-1 and J usage is TRBJ2-5; a possible D gene is TRBD1 (5 bases). Germline V lookup: CDR1 MNHNS, CDR2 SASEGT. The CDR3 length is 13 residues. V was shortened by 3 bases and J by 5 bases, with 10 bases between the two germline ends. CDR3 sequence (DNA): TGTGCCAGCAGTGAGGGCAGGGTGGAGACCCAGTACTTC. Translating gives CASSEGRVETQYF.

The J gene is TRBJ1-6, the V gene TRBV18; 8 nucleotides line up with TRBD1. V gave up 6 bases and J gave up 8 bases; unmatched junction bases: 12. In germline, CDR1 is KGHSH, CDR2 LQKENI. The CDR3 spans 16 residues. Here the CDR3 DNA reads TGTGCCAGCTCTCCTGGACAGGGTCGGGGAGATTCACCCCTCCACTTT. Translated: CASSPGQGRGDSPLHF.

This chain's CDR3 is CASSFGGTDTQYF. CDR3 in DNA: TGTGCCAGCAGCTTCGGGGGCACAGATACGCAGTATTTT. The gene calls are TRBV7-9 and TRBJ2-3, with a weak D call TRBD2 (5 bases). Germline V lookup: CDR1 SEHNR, CDR2 FQNEAQ (reference sequence). The length of the CDR3 is 13 residues. V lost 3 bases and J 1 base, leaving 5 bases between the germline ends.

V is TRBV5-4 and J is TRBJ2-4; 7 nucleotides agree with TRBD1. Germline-derived CDR1 and CDR2 are SGHNT and YYREEE (reference sequence). The CDR3 is made up of 16 amino acids. Losses at the gene ends were 2 bases for V and 8 bases for J; bases not matched to a gene: 13. The CDR3 nucleotides read TGTGCCAGCAGCTTTACCTCCCGACAGGGCGAGGACATTCAGTACTTC. Protein product: CASSFTSRQGEDIQYF.

This chain joins TRBV7-5 and TRBJ1-4. TRBV7-5 is designated a pseudogene. This CDR3 is 16 amino acids long. The CDR3 protein is CVRSHRRAATNEKLFF. The CDR3 DNA is TGTGTCAGAAGCCATCGGAGGGCCGCAACTAATGAAAAACTGTTTTTT.

The chain recombines TRBV5-6 with TRBJ1-1; no firm D call. CDR1 SGHDT and CDR2 YYEEEE come from the germline V gene. Trimming removed 3 bases at V and 6 bases at J, with 15 bases between. There are 14 residues in the CDR3. The CDR3: CASSYSGGGAEAFF. The CDR3 nucleotides are TGTGCCAGCAGCTACTCGGGAGGTGGCGCTGAAGCTTTCTTT.

This chain connects TRBV5-1 to TRBJ1-4; D perhaps matches TRBD1 (5 bases). Trimming cost V 3 bases and J 8 bases, with 17 bases left between them. This CDR3 region has 15 residues. CDR1 SGHRS and CDR2 YFSETQ come from the germline V gene. CDR3 protein: CASSSRAGGGEKLFF. For the CDR3, the DNA is TGCGCCAGCAGCTCCCGAGCAGGCGGGGGAGAAAAACTGTTTTTT. Filled out from reference TRBV5-1 and TRBJ1-4, the complete variable domain reads KAGVTQTPRYLIKTRGQQVTLSCSPISGHRSVSWYQQTPGQGLQFLFEYFSETQRNKGNFPGRFSGRQFSNSRSEMNVSTLELGDSALYLCASSSRAGGGEKLFFGSGTQLSVL.

This chain connects TRBV27 to TRBJ1-5, with D uncertain. V lost 0 bases and J lost 6, with 9 bases in between. The CDR3 contains 14 residues. The germline V gene encodes CDR1 MNHEY and CDR2 SMNVEV (reference sequence). The CDR3 loop is CASSLSPYSQPQHF. The CDR3 nucleotides read TGTGCCAGCAGTTTATCTCCCTATAGTCAGCCCCAGCATTTT.

The V call is TRBV28, the J call TRBJ2-3; D is uncertain. Germline V gene lookup returns CDR1 MDHEN and CDR2 SYDVKM. The V gene lost 8 bases and the J gene lost 3 bases, with 9 bases spanning the gap. This CDR3 contains 12 residues. CDR3 in DNA: TGTGCCAGCTCGCTCAGAACAGATACGCAGTATTTT. Translation gives CASSLRTDTQYF.

The V and J genes are TRBV19 and TRBJ2-7; 9 bases are shared with TRBD2. The CDR3 length is 14 residues. J gave up 2 bases and V 4 bases, and 3 bases lay outside the gene matches. Germline V CDR1 and CDR2: LNHDA, SQIVND (reference sequence). CDR3 DNA: TGTGCCAGTAGTAATCTAGCGGGGCCCTACGAGCAGTACTTC. It codes for CASSNLAGPYEQYF.

V is TRBV5-4 and J is TRBJ2-3, with TRBD2 matching 9 bases. Trimming took 3 bases from V and 1 from J; bases not matched to a gene: 6. The V gene's germline CDR1 is SGHNT and CDR2 YYREEE (reference sequence). The CDR3 sequence is 16 residues long. For the CDR3, the DNA is TGTGCCAGCAGCTCCCTAGCGGGAAGGGGCACAGATACGCAGTATTTT. Amino acid sequence: CASSSLAGRGTDTQYF.

This sequence joins TRBV29-1 and TRBJ2-7, with D possibly TRBD1 on 6 matching bases. V was clipped by 7 bases and J by 2 bases, with 12 bases between them. The germline gives CDR1 SQVTM, CDR2 ANQGSEA. The CDR3 is made up of 12 amino acids. The CDR3 loop reads CSAGDTAYEQYF. For the CDR3, the DNA is TGCAGCGCTGGGGACACAGCCTACGAGCAGTACTTC.

This rearrangement joins TRBV30 to TRBJ2-6; TRBD1 matches 12 bases. The CDR3 has 16 residues. Germline V gene sequence: CDR1 GTSNPN, CDR2 SVGIG (reference sequence). Trimming removed 5 bases from V and 2 bases from J; junction bases left unmatched: 4. CDR3 in DNA: TGTGCCTGGGGGACAGGGGGCGTTACTGGGGCCAACGTCCTGACTTTC. Translated: CAWGTGGVTGANVLTF.

The J gene is TRBJ2-7, the V gene TRBV11-2; 11 nucleotides align to TRBD2. CDR1 and CDR2 (germline): SGHAT, FQNNGV. The CDR3 extends over 15 amino acids. V lost 6 bases to trimming and J lost 6 bases; unmatched junction nucleotides: 10. The CDR3 sequence is CASSWGLAEGGEQYF. CDR3 nucleotide sequence: TGTGCCAGCAGTTGGGGACTAGCGGAGGGGGGCGAGCAGTACTTC.

The chain employs TRBV28 and TRBJ1-2, with TRBD1 identical over 7 bases. Trimming cost V 4 bases and J 10 bases; bases outside gene matches: 9. This CDR3 region has 13 residues. Germline CDR1 MDHEN, CDR2 SYDVKM. The CDR3 nucleotides are TGTGCCAGCAGTTCTCAGGGGGTGGGATACTACACCTTC. This encodes CASSSQGVGYYTF.